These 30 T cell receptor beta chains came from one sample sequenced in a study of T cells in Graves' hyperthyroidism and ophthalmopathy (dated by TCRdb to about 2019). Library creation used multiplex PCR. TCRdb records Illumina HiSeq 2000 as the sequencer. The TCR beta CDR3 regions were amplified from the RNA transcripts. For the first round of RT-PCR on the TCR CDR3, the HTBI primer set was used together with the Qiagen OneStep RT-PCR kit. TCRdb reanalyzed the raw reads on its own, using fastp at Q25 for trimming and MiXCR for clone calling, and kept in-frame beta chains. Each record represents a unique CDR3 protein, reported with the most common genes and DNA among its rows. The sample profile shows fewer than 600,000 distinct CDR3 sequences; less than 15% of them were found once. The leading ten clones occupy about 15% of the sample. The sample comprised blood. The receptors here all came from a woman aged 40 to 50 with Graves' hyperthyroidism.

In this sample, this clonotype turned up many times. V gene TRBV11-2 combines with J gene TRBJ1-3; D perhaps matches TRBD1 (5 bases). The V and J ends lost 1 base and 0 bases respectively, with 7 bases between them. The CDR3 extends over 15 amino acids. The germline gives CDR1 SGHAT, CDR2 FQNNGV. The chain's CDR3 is CASSLVRGSGNTIYF. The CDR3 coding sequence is TGTGCCAGCAGCTTAGTAAGGGGCTCTGGAAACACCATATATTTT.

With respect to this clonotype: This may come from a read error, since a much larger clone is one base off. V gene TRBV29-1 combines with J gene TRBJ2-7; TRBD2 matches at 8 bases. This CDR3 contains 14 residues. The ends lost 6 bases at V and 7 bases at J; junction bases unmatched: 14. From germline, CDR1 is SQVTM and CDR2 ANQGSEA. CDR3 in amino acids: CSVQPGLGSNEQYF. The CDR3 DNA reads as TGCAGCGTCCAACCGGGACTAGGTAGTAATGAGCAGTACTTC.

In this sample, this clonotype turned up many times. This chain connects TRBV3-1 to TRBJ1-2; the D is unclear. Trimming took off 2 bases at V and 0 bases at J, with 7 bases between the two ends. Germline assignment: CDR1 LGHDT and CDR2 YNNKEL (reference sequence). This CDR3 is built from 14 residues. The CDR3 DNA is TGTGCCAGCAGCCAACAGCGATCTAACTATGGCTACACCTTC. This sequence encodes CASSQQRSNYGYTF.

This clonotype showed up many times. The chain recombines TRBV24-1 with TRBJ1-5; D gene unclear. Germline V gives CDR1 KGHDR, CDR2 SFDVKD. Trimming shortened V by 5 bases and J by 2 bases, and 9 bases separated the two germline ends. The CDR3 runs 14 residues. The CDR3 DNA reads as TGTGCCACCAGTGGGCACCCCGGCAATCAGCCCCAGCATTTT. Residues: CATSGHPGNQPQHF.

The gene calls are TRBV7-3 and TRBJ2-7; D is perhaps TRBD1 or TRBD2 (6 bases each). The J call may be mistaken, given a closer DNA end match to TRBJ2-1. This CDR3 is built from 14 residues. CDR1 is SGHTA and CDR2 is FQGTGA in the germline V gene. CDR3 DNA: TGTGCCAGCTCCGAAGGTCCGGGGGCCTACGAGCAGTTCTTC. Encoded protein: CASSEGPGAYEQFF.

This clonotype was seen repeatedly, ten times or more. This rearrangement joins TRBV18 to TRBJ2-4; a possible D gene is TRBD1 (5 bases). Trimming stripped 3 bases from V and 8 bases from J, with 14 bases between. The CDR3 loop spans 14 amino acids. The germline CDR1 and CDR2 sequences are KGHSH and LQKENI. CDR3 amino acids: CASSPDIGVDIQYF. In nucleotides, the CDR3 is TGTGCCAGCTCACCTGACATAGGGGTCGACATTCAGTACTTC.

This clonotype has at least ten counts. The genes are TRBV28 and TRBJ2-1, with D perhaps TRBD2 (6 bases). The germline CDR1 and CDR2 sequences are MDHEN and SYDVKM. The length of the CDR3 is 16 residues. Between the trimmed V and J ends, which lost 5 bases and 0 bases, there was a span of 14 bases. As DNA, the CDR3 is TGTGCCAGCAGTACTCCTAGCGCCAGCTCCTACAATGAGCAGTTCTTC. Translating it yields CASSTPSASSYNEQFF.

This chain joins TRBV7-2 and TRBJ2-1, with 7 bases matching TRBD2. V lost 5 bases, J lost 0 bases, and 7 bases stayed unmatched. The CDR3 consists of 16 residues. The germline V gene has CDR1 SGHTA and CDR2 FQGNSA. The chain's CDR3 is CASSQGGGSSYNEQFF. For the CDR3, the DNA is TGTGCCAGCAGCCAGGGCGGCGGGAGCTCCTACAATGAGCAGTTCTTC.

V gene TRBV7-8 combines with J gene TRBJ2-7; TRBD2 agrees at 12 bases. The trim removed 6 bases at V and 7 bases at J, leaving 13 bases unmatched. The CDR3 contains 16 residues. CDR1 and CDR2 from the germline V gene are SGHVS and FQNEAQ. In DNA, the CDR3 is TGTGCCAGCAGTGAAGGCGGGGGGACTAGCGGGTCTGAGCAGTACTTC. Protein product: CASSEGGGTSGSEQYF.

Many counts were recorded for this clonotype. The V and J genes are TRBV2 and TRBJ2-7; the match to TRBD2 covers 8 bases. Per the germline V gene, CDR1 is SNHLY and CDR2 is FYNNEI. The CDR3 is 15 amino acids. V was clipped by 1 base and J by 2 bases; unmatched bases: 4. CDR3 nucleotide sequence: TGTGCCAGCAGTGAAGATTTCGGGGGGGCCTACGAGCAGTACTTC. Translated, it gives CASSEDFGGAYEQYF.

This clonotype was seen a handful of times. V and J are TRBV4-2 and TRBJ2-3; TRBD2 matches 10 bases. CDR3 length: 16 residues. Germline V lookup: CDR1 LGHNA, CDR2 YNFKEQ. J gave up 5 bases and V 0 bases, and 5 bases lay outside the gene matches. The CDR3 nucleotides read TGTGCCAGCAGCCAAGATGGACTAGCGGAAATAGATACGCAGTATTTT. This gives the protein CASSQDGLAEIDTQYF.

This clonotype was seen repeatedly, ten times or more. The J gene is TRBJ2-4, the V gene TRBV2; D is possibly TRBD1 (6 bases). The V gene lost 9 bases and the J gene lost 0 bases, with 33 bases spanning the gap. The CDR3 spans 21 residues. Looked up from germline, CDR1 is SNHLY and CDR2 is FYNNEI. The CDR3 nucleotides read TGTGCCAGTGACCGACCTCCCATTACAGGGAAGGTTGGGATAGCCAAAAACATTCAGTACTTC. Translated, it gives CASDRPPITGKVGIAKNIQYF.

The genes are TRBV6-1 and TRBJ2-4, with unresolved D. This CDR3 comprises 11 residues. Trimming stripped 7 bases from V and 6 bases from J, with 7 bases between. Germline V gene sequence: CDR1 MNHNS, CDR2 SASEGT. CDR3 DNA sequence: TGTGCCAGCAAAGACTTAAACATTCAGTACTTC. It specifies CASKDLNIQYF.

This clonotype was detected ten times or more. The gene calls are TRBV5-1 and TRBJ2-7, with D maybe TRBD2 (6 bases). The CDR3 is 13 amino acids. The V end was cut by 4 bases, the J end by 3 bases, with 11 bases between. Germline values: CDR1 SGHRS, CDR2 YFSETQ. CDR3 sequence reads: CASSPQEGYEQYF. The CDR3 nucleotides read TGCGCCAGCAGCCCACAGGAGGGCTACGAGCAGTACTTC. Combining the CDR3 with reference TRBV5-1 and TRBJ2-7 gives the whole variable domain KAGVTQTPRYLIKTRGQQVTLSCSPISGHRSVSWYQQTPGQGLQFLFEYFSETQRNKGNFPGRFSGRQFSNSRSEMNVSTLELGDSALYLCASSPQEGYEQYFGPGTRLTVT.

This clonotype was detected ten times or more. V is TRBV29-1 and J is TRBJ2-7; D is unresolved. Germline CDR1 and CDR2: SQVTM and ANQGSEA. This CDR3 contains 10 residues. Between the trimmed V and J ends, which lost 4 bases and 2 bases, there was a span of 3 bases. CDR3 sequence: CSVGTYEQYF. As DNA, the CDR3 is TGCAGCGTTGGGACCTACGAGCAGTACTTC.

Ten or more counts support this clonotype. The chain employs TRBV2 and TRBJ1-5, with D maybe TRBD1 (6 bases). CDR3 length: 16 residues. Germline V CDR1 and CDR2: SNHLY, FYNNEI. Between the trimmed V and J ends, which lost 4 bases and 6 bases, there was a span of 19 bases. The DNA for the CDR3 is TGTGCCAGCAGTGGTACAGGGACTCGGGGACTTCAGCCCCAGCATTTT. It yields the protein CASSGTGTRGLQPQHF.

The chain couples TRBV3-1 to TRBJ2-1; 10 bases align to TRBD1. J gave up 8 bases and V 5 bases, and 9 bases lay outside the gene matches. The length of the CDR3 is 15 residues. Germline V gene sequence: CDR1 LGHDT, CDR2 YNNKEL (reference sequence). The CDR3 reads CASSVGTGDLDEQFF. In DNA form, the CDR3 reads TGTGCCAGCAGCGTCGGGACAGGGGATCTGGATGAGCAGTTCTTC.

CDR3 protein: CASSVDSFGELFF. The CDR3 DNA reads as TGTGCCAGCAGCGTAGATAGTTTCGGGGAGCTGTTTTTT. The rearrangement joins TRBV9 to TRBJ2-2; D call uncertain. With 0 bases removed from V and 7 bases from J, the gap between germline ends came to 7 bases. The CDR3 totals 13 residues. Germline CDR1 reads SGDLS; CDR2 reads YYNGEE.

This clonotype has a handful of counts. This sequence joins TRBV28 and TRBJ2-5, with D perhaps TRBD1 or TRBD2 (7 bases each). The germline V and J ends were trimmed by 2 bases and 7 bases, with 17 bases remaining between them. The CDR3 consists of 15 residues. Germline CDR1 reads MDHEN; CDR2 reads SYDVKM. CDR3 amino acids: CASSLHGPRGGTQYF. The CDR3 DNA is TGTGCCAGCAGTTTACACGGCCCCAGGGGGGGGACCCAGTACTTC.

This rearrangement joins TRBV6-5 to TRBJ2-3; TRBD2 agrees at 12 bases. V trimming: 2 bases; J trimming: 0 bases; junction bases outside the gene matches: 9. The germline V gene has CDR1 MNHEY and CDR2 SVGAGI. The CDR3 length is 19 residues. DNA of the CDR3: TGTGCCAGCAGTTACGGACTAGCGGGACTCAAGGCGAGCACAGATACGCAGTATTTT. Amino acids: CASSYGLAGLKASTDTQYF.

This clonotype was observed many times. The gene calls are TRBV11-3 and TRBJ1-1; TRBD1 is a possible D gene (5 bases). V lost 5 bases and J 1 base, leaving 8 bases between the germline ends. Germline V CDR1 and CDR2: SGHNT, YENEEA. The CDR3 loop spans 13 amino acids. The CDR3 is CASSKQENTEAFF. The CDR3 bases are TGTGCCAGCAGCAAACAGGAGAACACTGAAGCTTTCTTT.

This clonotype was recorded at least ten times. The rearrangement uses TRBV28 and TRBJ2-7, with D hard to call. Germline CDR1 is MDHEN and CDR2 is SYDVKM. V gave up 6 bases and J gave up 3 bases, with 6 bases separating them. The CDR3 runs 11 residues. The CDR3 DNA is TGTGCCAGCAGATGGGACTACGAGCAGTACTTC. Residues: CASRWDYEQYF.

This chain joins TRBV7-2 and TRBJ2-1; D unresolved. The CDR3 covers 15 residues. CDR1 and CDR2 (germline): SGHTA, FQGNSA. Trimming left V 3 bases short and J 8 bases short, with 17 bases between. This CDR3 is CASSFLESLGDEQFF. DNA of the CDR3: TGTGCCAGCAGCTTCCTAGAAAGCCTTGGAGATGAGCAGTTCTTC.

The CDR3 DNA is TGTGCCAGCAGGTACAGGGGTATTACGCCCTTGTACTTC. Translated, it gives CASRYRGITPLYF. V usage is TRBV12-3 or TRBV12-4 and J usage is TRBJ2-5, with 7 bases that match TRBD1. V shed 6 bases, J shed 13 bases, and the junction held 14 bases outside the gene matches. This CDR3 is 13 amino acids long.

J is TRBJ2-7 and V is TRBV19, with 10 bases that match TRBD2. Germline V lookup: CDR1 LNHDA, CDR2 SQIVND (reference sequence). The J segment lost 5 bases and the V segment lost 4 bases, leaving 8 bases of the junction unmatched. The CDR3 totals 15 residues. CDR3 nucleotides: TGTGCCAGTAGTACCGTTGGGACTAGCGTTCACGAGCAGTACTTC. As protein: CASSTVGTSVHEQYF.

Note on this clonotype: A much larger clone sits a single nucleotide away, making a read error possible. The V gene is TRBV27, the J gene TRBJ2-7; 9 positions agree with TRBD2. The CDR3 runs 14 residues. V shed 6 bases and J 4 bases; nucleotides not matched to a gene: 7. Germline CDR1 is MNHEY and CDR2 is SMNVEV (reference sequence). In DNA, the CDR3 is TGTGCCAGCAGACTAGGACTAGCGACTTACGAGCAGTACTTC. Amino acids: CASRLGLATYEQYF.

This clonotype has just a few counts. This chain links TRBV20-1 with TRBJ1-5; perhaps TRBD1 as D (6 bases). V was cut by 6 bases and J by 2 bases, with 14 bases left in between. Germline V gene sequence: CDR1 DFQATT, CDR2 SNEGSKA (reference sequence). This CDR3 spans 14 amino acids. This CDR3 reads CSAPTGSRNQPQHF. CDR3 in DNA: TGCAGTGCGCCAACAGGGAGCCGCAATCAGCCCCAGCATTTT.

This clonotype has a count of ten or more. The CDR3 region has the DNA TGTGCCAGCAGCTTCGGCGGGACCGCTGAAGCTTTCTTT. Its translation: CASSFGGTAEAFF. The chain couples TRBV5-6 to TRBJ1-1, with TRBD1 as a possible D gene (5 bases). Germline CDR1 reads SGHDT; CDR2 reads YYEEEE. The CDR3 is made up of 13 amino acids. With 2 bases removed from V and 6 bases from J, the gap between germline ends came to 11 bases.

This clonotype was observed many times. In DNA, the CDR3 is TGTGCCAGCTCAGCGGTCGGGTCGGGGAGGGACAGCGAGCAGTTCTTC. Its translation is CASSAVGSGRDSEQFF. The genes are TRBV18 and TRBJ2-1; D may be TRBD1 or TRBD2 (7 bases each). The V gene lost 5 bases and the J gene lost 10 bases, with 24 bases spanning the gap. The CDR3 is made up of 16 amino acids. CDR1 and CDR2 (germline): KGHSH, LQKENI.

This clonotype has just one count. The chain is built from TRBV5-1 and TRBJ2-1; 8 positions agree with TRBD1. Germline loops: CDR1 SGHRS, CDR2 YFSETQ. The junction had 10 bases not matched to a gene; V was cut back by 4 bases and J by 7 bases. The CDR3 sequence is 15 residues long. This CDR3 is CASSPQTGDRNEQFF. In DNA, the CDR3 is TGCGCCAGCAGCCCACAGACAGGGGATAGAAATGAGCAGTTCTTC.